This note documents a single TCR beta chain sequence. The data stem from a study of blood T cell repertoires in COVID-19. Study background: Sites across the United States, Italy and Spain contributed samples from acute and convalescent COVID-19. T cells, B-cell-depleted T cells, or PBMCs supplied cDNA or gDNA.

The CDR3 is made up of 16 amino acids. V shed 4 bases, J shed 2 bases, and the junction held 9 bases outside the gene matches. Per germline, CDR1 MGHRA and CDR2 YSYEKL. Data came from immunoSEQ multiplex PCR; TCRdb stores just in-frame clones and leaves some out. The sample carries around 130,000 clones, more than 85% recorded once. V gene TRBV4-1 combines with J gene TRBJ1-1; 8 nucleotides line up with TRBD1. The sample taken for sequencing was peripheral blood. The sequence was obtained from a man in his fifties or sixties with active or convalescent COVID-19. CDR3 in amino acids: CASSREGQGRNTEAFF. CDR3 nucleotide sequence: TGCGCCAGCAGCCGGGAAGGACAGGGCAGAAACACTGAAGCTTTCTTT.